The 30 T cell receptor beta chains listed next were all sequenced from one sample in a study of blood T cell repertoires in COVID-19. Libraries were prepared by immunoSEQ multiplex PCR; TCRdb keeps only in-frame clonotypes and omits some of them. The sample carries about 180,000 clones, approximately 80% recorded once. The sequencing input was PBMCs or T cells enriched from blood (not recorded which). The receptors here all came from a woman aged 45-65 years who had recovered from COVID-19.

The chain couples TRBV5-5 to TRBJ2-7, with D maybe TRBD1 (6 bases). This CDR3 is 14 amino acids long. CDR1 and CDR2 (germline): SGHKS, YYEKEE (reference sequence). Trimming pared 1 base from V and 2 bases from J, leaving 10 bases between. The chain's CDR3 is CASSLYGDTYEQYF. CDR3 in DNA: TGTGCCAGCAGCTTGTATGGGGACACCTACGAGCAGTACTTC.

This clone was seen only a few times. V and J are TRBV5-5 and TRBJ1-2; D is unresolved. CDR1 SGHKS and CDR2 YYEKEE come from the germline V gene (reference sequence). This CDR3 spans 12 amino acids. V was shortened by 7 bases and J by 8 bases, with 15 bases between the two germline ends. The CDR3 loop reads CASGRETGGYTF. CDR3 DNA sequence: TGTGCCAGCGGACGGGAGACGGGCGGCTACACCTTC.

Only one count was recorded for this clone. The chain links TRBV3-1 (or the pseudogene TRBV3-2) to TRBJ2-2, with TRBD2 identical over 10 bases. The CDR3 loop spans 16 amino acids. The germline CDR1 and CDR2 sequences are LGHDT and YNNKEL (reference sequence). After removal of 1 base from V and 5 bases from J, the junction contained 4 bases not matched to a gene. Written as DNA, the CDR3 is TGTGCCAGCAGCCAAGTTAGCGGGGGGTGGACCGGGGAGCTGTTTTTT. Amino acid sequence: CASSQVSGGWTGELFF.

This clone was detected a few times. The chain recombines TRBV29-1 with TRBJ1-4; 8 bases map to TRBD1. The CDR3 spans 11 residues. Trimming cost V 7 bases and J 14 bases; bases outside gene matches: 9. Per germline, CDR1 SQVTM and CDR2 ANQGSEA. In nucleotides, the CDR3 is TGCAGCGGCGGACAGGGATCAGGCCTGTTTTTT. Residues: CSGGQGSGLFF.

The table lists this clone with a count of one. V usage is TRBV7-8 and J usage is TRBJ2-7, with 9 bases matching TRBD1. The length of the CDR3 is 15 residues. CDR1 and CDR2 (germline): SGHVS, FQNEAQ. The J segment lost 3 bases and the V segment lost 0 bases, leaving 3 bases of the junction unmatched. Here the CDR3 reads CASSLAGTGFYEQYF. Here the CDR3 DNA reads TGTGCCAGCAGCTTAGCCGGGACAGGGTTCTACGAGCAGTACTTC. Drawing the rest from reference TRBV7-8 and TRBJ2-7, the complete variable domain is GAGVSQSPRYKVAKRGQDVALRCDPISGHVSLFWYQQALGQGPEFLTYFQNEAQLDKSGLPSDRFFAERPEGSVSTLKIQRTQQEDSAVYLCASSLAGTGFYEQYFGPGTRLTVT.

A word on this clone: Its ends do not fully match the called genes, so a read error is possible. V is TRBV7-2 and J is TRBJ1-2; D unclear. This CDR3 spans 11 amino acids. Germline V CDR1 and CDR2: SGHTA, FQGNSA. The CDR3 nucleotides read TGTGCCAGCAGCTTAGCTAGCAACCCCTTCTTC. This sequence encodes CASSLASNPFF.

V and J are TRBV28 and TRBJ2-7; TRBD1 matches at 9 bases. Trimming at V came to 4 bases and at J to 4 bases, leaving 8 bases not matched to a gene. From germline, CDR1 is MDHEN and CDR2 SYDVKM. The CDR3 totals 15 residues. CDR3 residues: CASSSPGTGLYEQYF. The CDR3, as DNA: TGTGCCAGCAGTTCCCCCGGGACAGGGTTGTACGAGCAGTACTTC. The full variable domain, its missing parts supplied by reference TRBV28 and TRBJ2-7, is DVKVTQSSRYLVKRTGEKVFLECVQDMDHENMFWYRQDPGLGLRLIYFSYDVKMKEKGDIPEGYSVSREKKERFSLILESASTNQTSMYLCASSSPGTGLYEQYFGPGTRLTVT.

This chain links TRBV10-3 with TRBJ1-5; D not resolved. V was clipped by 4 bases and J by 6 bases, with 7 bases between them. The CDR3 is 12 residues long. The germline V gene has CDR1 ENHRY and CDR2 SYGVKD. In DNA form, the CDR3 reads TGTGCCATCAGTGGAGAATTTCAGCCCCAGCATTTT. This translates into CAISGEFQPQHF.

Of note for this clone: This sequence may be a read error, since a much larger clone differs from it by one base. This chain joins TRBV6-4 and TRBJ2-3, with 12 bases matching TRBD1. In germline, CDR1 is MRHNA, CDR2 SNTAGT. The CDR3 totals 15 residues. The V gene end was trimmed by 5 bases and the J gene end by 4 bases; junction bases not matched to a gene: 4. The CDR3 sequence is CASSSGTGGPDTQYF. Here the CDR3 DNA reads TGTGCCAGCAGTTCCGGGACAGGGGGCCCAGATACGCAGTATTTT.

This chain joins TRBV19 and TRBJ2-2; no definite D call. Looked up from germline, CDR1 is LNHDA and CDR2 is SQIVND (reference sequence). This CDR3 has 13 amino acids. The V and J ends lost 8 bases and 2 bases respectively, with 9 bases between them. The CDR3 sequence is CASLRVNTGELFF. CDR3 sequence (DNA): TGTGCCAGTCTCCGGGTCAACACCGGGGAGCTGTTTTTT.

V usage is TRBV18 and J usage is TRBJ1-1, with D unresolved. The CDR3 is made up of 14 amino acids. Trimming shortened V by 6 bases and J by 3 bases, and 14 bases separated the two germline ends. Germline-derived CDR1 and CDR2 are KGHSH and LQKENI. In DNA form, the CDR3 reads TGTGCCAGCTCCCGGCGGGAACGGGACACTGAAGCTTTCTTT. Translated: CASSRRERDTEAFF.

The rearrangement links TRBV7-8 to TRBJ2-5; TRBD1 aligns across 8 bases. This CDR3 is built from 14 residues. V trimming: 1 base; J trimming: 2 bases; junction bases outside the gene matches: 0. Looked up from germline, CDR1 is SGHVS and CDR2 is FQNEAQ. The CDR3 sequence is CASSLDRGQETQYF. For the CDR3, the DNA is TGTGCCAGCAGCTTAGACAGGGGGCAAGAGACCCAGTACTTC.

The rearrangement links TRBV10-1 to TRBJ2-3; D is possibly TRBD2 (5 bases). CDR1 is WNHNN, CDR2 SYGVQD, per germline (reference sequence). Between the trimmed V and J ends, which lost 3 bases and 0 bases, there was a span of 13 bases. The CDR3 is made up of 16 amino acids. CDR3 protein: CASSDSGSRSTDTQYF. In DNA form, the CDR3 reads TGCGCCAGCAGTGACTCGGGAAGCCGTAGCACAGATACGCAGTATTTT.

The genes are TRBV5-1 and TRBJ2-4, with D possibly TRBD2 on 6 matching bases. Germline V lookup: CDR1 SGHRS, CDR2 YFSETQ. This CDR3 has 13 amino acids. V lost 2 bases, J lost 7 bases, and 10 bases lay in between. The CDR3 region has the DNA TGCGCCAGCAGCTTAGTGGAGGGGAACATTCAGTACTTC. This encodes CASSLVEGNIQYF.

The V gene is TRBV28, the J gene TRBJ1-2; maybe TRBD1 (6 bases). Per the germline V gene, CDR1 is MDHEN and CDR2 is SYDVKM. V was cut by 5 bases and J by 4 bases, with 11 bases left in between. This CDR3 comprises 13 residues. The CDR3 loop reads CASSGQLVYGYTF. The CDR3 coding sequence is TGTGCCAGCAGTGGACAGTTAGTCTATGGCTACACCTTC.

This rearrangement joins TRBV6-2 or TRBV6-3 to TRBJ2-2; D call uncertain. CDR1 and CDR2 from the germline V gene are MNHEY and SVGEGT. The CDR3 loop spans 14 amino acids. Trimming stripped 2 bases from V and 6 bases from J, with 10 bases between. The CDR3 loop is CASSYRQDSGELFF. For the CDR3, the DNA is TGTGCCAGCAGTTACCGGCAGGATTCCGGGGAGCTGTTTTTT.

The rearrangement joins TRBV12-3 or TRBV12-4 to TRBJ2-1, with 8 bases lining up with TRBD2. This CDR3 is built from 13 residues. The ends lost 1 base at V and 9 bases at J; junction bases unmatched: 2. The CDR3 sequence is CASSLGTSTEQFF. The CDR3 nucleotides read TGTGCCAGCAGTTTAGGGACTAGCACTGAGCAGTTCTTC.

The V and J genes are TRBV7-9 and TRBJ2-3, with D unresolved. This CDR3 region has 14 residues. The ends were cut back, 1 base at V and 4 bases at J, with 9 bases in the middle. The germline V gene has CDR1 SEHNR and CDR2 FQNEAQ (reference sequence). CDR3 coding DNA: TGTGCCAGCAGCTTAGAAAGCCGTGCAGATACGCAGTATTTT. Its protein product is CASSLESRADTQYF.

The chain joins TRBV3-1 (or the pseudogene TRBV3-2) to TRBJ1-2; unclear D gene. Trimming pared 1 base from V and 0 bases from J, leaving 15 bases between. From germline, CDR1 is LGHDT and CDR2 YNNKEL (reference sequence). The CDR3 is 17 residues long. In DNA form, the CDR3 reads TGTGCCAGCAGCCAAGCGCCGGGTTATGCAGCTAACTATGGCTACACCTTC. Residues: CASSQAPGYAANYGYTF.

The chain employs TRBV19 and TRBJ1-1; 8 bases are shared with TRBD1. Looked up from germline, CDR1 is LNHDA and CDR2 is SQIVND (reference sequence). Trimming removed 9 bases from V and 4 bases from J; junction bases left unmatched: 7. This CDR3 is 13 amino acids long. The CDR3 nucleotides read TGTGCCAGCGCCTGGACAGGGACCACTGAAGCTTTCTTT. It translates to CASAWTGTTEAFF.

The rearrangement links TRBV12-3 or TRBV12-4 to TRBJ2-3, with unresolved D. V lost 7 bases to trimming and J lost 6 bases, with 5 bases between them. CDR3 length equals 10 residues. The CDR3 sequence is CASTEDTQYF. The DNA for the CDR3 is TGTGCCAGCACGGAGGATACGCAGTATTTT.

This rearrangement joins TRBV19 to TRBJ2-3; TRBD2 might be the D (5 bases). V lost 7 bases, J lost 3 bases, and 11 bases lay in between. The CDR3 spans 13 residues. Per the germline V gene, CDR1 is LNHDA and CDR2 is SQIVND (reference sequence). The DNA of the CDR3 is TGTGCCAGTATGCCTACGGGGACAGATACGCAGTATTTT. The encoded protein is CASMPTGTDTQYF.

The chain uses TRBV24-1 and TRBJ2-1; 8 bases align to TRBD2. The CDR3 has 16 amino acids. Trimming cost V 4 bases and J 0 bases; bases outside gene matches: 4. Germline loops: CDR1 KGHDR, CDR2 SFDVKD. The CDR3: CATSESRGGSYNEQFF. The DNA for the CDR3 is TGTGCCACCAGTGAATCCCGGGGGGGCTCCTACAATGAGCAGTTCTTC.

The chain joins TRBV30 to TRBJ1-2, with D possibly TRBD1 on 5 matching bases. The V end lost 4 bases, the J end lost 10 bases, and 28 bases lay between the germline ends. Germline CDR1 and CDR2: GTSNPN and SVGIG (reference sequence). The CDR3 totals 16 residues. Written as DNA, the CDR3 is TGTGCCTGGAACGATCCCCGAGGTGGGGGGGGGTATCTCTACACCTTC. Amino acid sequence: CAWNDPRGGGGYLYTF.

The rearrangement uses TRBV5-5 and TRBJ2-1; no firm D call. This CDR3 comprises 17 residues. The ends were cut back, 2 bases at V and 0 bases at J, with 15 bases in the middle. Germline assignment: CDR1 SGHKS and CDR2 YYEKEE (reference sequence). This CDR3 reads CASSFRSRVSSYNEQFF. DNA for the CDR3: TGTGCCAGCAGCTTTCGCTCTCGGGTGAGCTCCTACAATGAGCAGTTCTTC.

The table lists this clone with a few counts. This chain uses TRBV24-1 with TRBJ1-2, with 9 bases aligning to TRBD1. The junction had 3 bases not matched to a gene; V was cut back by 8 bases and J by 3 bases. Germline CDR1 is KGHDR and CDR2 is SFDVKD. The CDR3 extends over 13 amino acids. The CDR3 loop reads CATKGQGYYGYTF. In DNA, the CDR3 is TGTGCCACCAAGGGACAGGGTTACTATGGCTACACCTTC.

The CDR3 DNA reads as TGCGCCAGCAGCCAAGTAAAAAACTATGGCTACACCTTC. Encoded protein: CASSQVKNYGYTF. This rearrangement joins TRBV4-1 to TRBJ1-2, with D hard to call. The V end lost 1 base, the J end lost 2 bases, and 5 bases lay between the germline ends. This CDR3 has 13 amino acids. Germline CDR1 and CDR2: MGHRA and YSYEKL.

In its sample, this clone was seen once. The rearrangement joins TRBV23-1 to TRBJ2-7, with a tentative D call TRBD1 (5 bases). TRBV23-1 counts as an open reading frame of uncertain function. The CDR3 covers 14 residues. V lost 1 base and J 6 bases, leaving 13 bases between the germline ends. CDR3 in amino acids: CASSQLTRESEQYF. DNA for the CDR3: TGCGCCAGCAGTCAATTAACCAGGGAATCCGAGCAGTACTTC.

The genes are TRBV18 and TRBJ1-4; D not resolved. Germline CDR1 and CDR2: KGHSH and LQKENI. The CDR3 is 13 residues long. The germline V and J ends were trimmed by 3 bases and 6 bases, with 8 bases remaining between them. The CDR3 sequence is CASSPSEDEKLFF. The CDR3 DNA reads TGTGCCAGCTCACCCTCAGAAGATGAAAAACTGTTTTTT.

The gene calls are TRBV6-1 and TRBJ2-7, with 7 bases that match TRBD1. Unmatched junction bases numbered 7, after V lost 7 bases and J lost 1 base. Germline-derived CDR1 and CDR2 are MNHNS and SASEGT. This CDR3 spans 14 amino acids. DNA of the CDR3: TGTGCCAGCACCCCGACAGGGCCATCCTACGAGCAGTACTTC. The encoded protein is CASTPTGPSYEQYF.